This entry lists 25 T cell receptor beta chains sequenced from one sample in a study of spatial heterogeneity in lung cancer. TCRdb redid the calling of the 5' RACE reads with MiXCR, one entry per CDR3 protein. There are about 17,000 distinct CDR3 sequences in the sample; 5% to 7.5% occur only once, and 6.8% lies in the top ten. As to time point: sample taken at primary tumor resection. No antigen has been assigned to these receptors. Points from the study as a whole: Tumor mutation counts were tracked by expanded intratumoral alpha and beta TCR counts.

This specimen consisted of lung tumor tissue, obtained at surgery. The receptors come from a male donor with early-stage non-small cell lung cancer.

Remarks on this clonotype: This beta chain turned up in a library designed for alpha chains; as an off-target read, its abundance says little. The rearrangement joins TRBV29-1 to TRBJ2-2; a possible D gene is TRBD1 (6 bases). V lost 6 bases and J 6 bases, leaving 23 bases between the germline ends. The CDR3 loop spans 16 amino acids. Germline V gives CDR1 SQVTM, CDR2 ANQGSEA. In nucleotides, the CDR3 is TGCAGCGTCGGCGCTTCAGGGGCGGCGGTGGCCGGGGAGCTGTTTTTT. This encodes CSVGASGAAVAGELFF.

Judged by abundance, this clonotype is medium-sized. This beta chain is a stray read from a library made for alpha chains; its abundance is not meaningful. The chain has TRBV5-4 and TRBJ2-3; 8 nucleotides agree with TRBD1. The V segment lost 5 bases and the J segment 3 bases; nucleotides outside the gene matches: 5. This CDR3 is built from 14 residues. Germline lookup yields CDR1 SGHNT and CDR2 YYREEE (reference sequence). For the CDR3, the DNA is TGTGCCAGCAGTTCACAGGGGGTAACAGATACGCAGTATTTT. The encoded protein is CASSSQGVTDTQYF.

At least ten counts were recorded for this clonotype. This beta chain is an off-target read within a library intended for alpha chains, so its frequency means little. This chain links TRBV11-2 with TRBJ2-1, with D possibly being TRBD1 or TRBD2 (5 bases each). Germline V gene data show CDR1 as SGHAT and CDR2 as FQNNGV. CDR3 length: 15 amino acids. Trimming took off 2 bases at V and 8 bases at J, with 16 bases between the two ends. CDR3 DNA: TGTGCCAGCAGCTTAAGGACCCAGAGGGGCGATGAGCAGTTCTTC. Translating gives CASSLRTQRGDEQFF.

At least ten counts were recorded for this clonotype. Being off target in a library aimed at alpha chains, this beta chain has a size of little meaning. The rearrangement joins TRBV5-1 to TRBJ2-3; D is uncertain. The CDR3 runs 12 residues. Germline V gene lookup returns CDR1 SGHRS and CDR2 YFSETQ. V lost 0 bases to trimming and J lost 10 bases, with 9 bases between them. The CDR3 region has the DNA TGCGCCAGCAGCTTGGGGAGCACATCGCAGTATTTT. It translates to CASSLGSTSQYF.

Notes on this clonotype: A read error may produce the germline difference seen at one junction end. With the library built for alpha chains, this beta chain is off target and its frequency is not meaningful. V is TRBV2 and J is TRBJ1-2; D unresolved. The CDR3 runs 13 residues. Germline V CDR1 and CDR2: SNHLY, FYNNEI. CDR3 loop: CASSYREDSGHTF. CDR3 DNA sequence: TGTGCCAGCAGTTATAGGGAGGATTCTGGCCACACCTTC.

By share of the sample, this clonotype is medium-sized. Found in a library prepared for alpha chains, this beta chain is an off-target read, and its abundance has little meaning. CDR3 residues: CASSFSGQGYGYTF. As DNA, the CDR3 is TGTGCCAGCAGCTTCTCAGGCCAGGGATATGGCTACACCTTC. The chain employs TRBV7-2 and TRBJ1-2; tentative D call: TRBD1 (5 bases). The CDR3 has 14 residues. Between the trimmed V and J ends, which lost 3 bases and 5 bases, there was a span of 13 bases. Germline CDR1 reads SGHTA; CDR2 reads FQGNSA. Full variable domain (missing parts from reference TRBV7-2 and TRBJ1-2): GAGVSQSPSNKVTEKGKDVELRCDPISGHTALYWYRQSLGQGLEFLIYFQGNSAPDKSGLPSDRFSAERTGGSVSTLTIQRTQQEDSAVYLCASSFSGQGYGYTFGSGTRLTVV.

Many counts were recorded for this clonotype. This beta chain came through as a stray read in a library set up for alpha chains, and its size says little. The V and J genes are TRBV4-1 and TRBJ2-1, with 8 bases identical to TRBD1. The germline V gene encodes CDR1 MGHRA and CDR2 YSYEKL. Trimming at V came to 0 bases and at J to 7 bases, leaving 8 bases not matched to a gene. This CDR3 region has 16 residues. The DNA of the CDR3 is TGCGCCAGCAGCCAAGATGCAGGGGGCTGGAGTAATGAGCAGTTCTTC. Its protein is CASSQDAGGWSNEQFF.

There are many counts of this clonotype. The size of this beta chain means little, since it is a stray read in a library made for alpha chains. The rearrangement joins TRBV11-2 to TRBJ1-1; D gene unclear. Per the germline V gene, CDR1 is SGHAT and CDR2 is FQNNGV. This CDR3 has 14 amino acids. Trimming removed 5 bases at V and 1 base at J, with 11 bases between. CDR3 amino acids: CASSLPRQNTEAFF. The DNA of the CDR3 is TGTGCCAGCAGCCTGCCCCGCCAGAACACTGAAGCTTTCTTT.

To note about this clonotype: This beta chain is an off-target read within a library intended for alpha chains, so its frequency means little. The J gene is TRBJ1-6, the V gene TRBV4-2, with a weak D call TRBD1 (5 bases). The CDR3 is made up of 16 amino acids. The germline V gene has CDR1 LGHNA and CDR2 YNFKEQ. The ends were cut back, 0 bases at V and 9 bases at J, with 15 bases in the middle. The CDR3 reads CASSQDGGEPGSPLHF. In DNA, the CDR3 is TGTGCCAGCAGCCAAGATGGGGGTGAACCAGGTTCACCCCTCCACTTT.

This clonotype was found many times. Since the library was made to target alpha chains, this beta chain is a stray read and its abundance is not meaningful. The rearrangement uses TRBV20-1 and TRBJ2-3, with D possibly matching TRBD2 (5 bases). Deletions cut 6 bases from V and 6 bases from J, with 19 bases between. The CDR3 spans 14 residues. The germline gives CDR1 DFQATT, CDR2 SNEGSKA (reference sequence). The CDR3 protein is CSALSTGILDTQYF. The CDR3 nucleotides read TGCAGTGCCTTATCGACCGGGATTTTGGATACGCAGTATTTT.

Of note for this clonotype: The size of this beta chain means little, since it is a stray read in a library made for alpha chains. V gene TRBV28 combines with J gene TRBJ1-2; TRBD1 is a possible D gene (5 bases). Trimming stripped 6 bases from V and 4 bases from J, with 12 bases between. Germline CDR1 is MDHEN and CDR2 is SYDVKM. The CDR3 runs 13 residues. CDR3 amino acids: CASSLGQLYGYTF. The CDR3 DNA follows: TGTGCCAGCAGCCTAGGACAACTCTATGGCTACACCTTC.

Relative to its sample, this clonotype is medium-sized. This beta chain is off target for a library built for alpha chains, so its abundance means little. This chain links TRBV3-1 with TRBJ2-3; maybe TRBD2 (6 bases). The germline gives CDR1 LGHDT, CDR2 YNNKEL (reference sequence). V was pared by 4 bases and J by 5 bases, with 19 bases between. CDR3 length: 16 amino acids. CDR3 sequence reads: CASSPSAGTGGDTQYF. The CDR3 DNA reads TGTGCCAGCAGCCCGTCGGCGGGGACCGGGGGAGATACGCAGTATTTT.

This clonotype was recorded many times. This beta chain is a stray sequence in a library constructed for alpha chains; its clone size is not meaningful. This chain links TRBV29-1 with TRBJ2-1, with D perhaps TRBD1 (6 bases). V was trimmed by 7 bases and J by 1 base, leaving 14 bases between them. The germline gives CDR1 SQVTM, CDR2 ANQGSEA. The CDR3 consists of 14 residues. This chain's CDR3 is CSAPQGSSYNEQFF. CDR3 in DNA: TGCAGCGCACCCCAGGGGAGTTCCTACAATGAGCAGTTCTTC.

This clonotype was observed many times. Because the library targeted alpha chains, this beta chain is an off-target read whose size means little. The chain combines TRBV10-3 with TRBJ2-1, with D possibly being TRBD1 (6 bases). The CDR3 sequence is 15 residues long. V was clipped by 3 bases and J by 0 bases, with 9 bases between them. Germline V lookup: CDR1 ENHRY, CDR2 SYGVKD. The CDR3 loop is CAISEDRSSYNEQFF. The CDR3 coding sequence is TGTGCCATCAGTGAAGACAGGAGCTCCTACAATGAGCAGTTCTTC.

There are many counts of this clonotype. In a library made to pick up alpha chains, this beta chain is a stray read with a size that means little. The chain uses TRBV7-2 and TRBJ2-3; D call uncertain. V was cut by 2 bases and J by 2 bases, with 14 bases left in between. Germline V gene data show CDR1 as SGHTA and CDR2 as FQGNSA. This CDR3 region has 16 residues. The CDR3 reads CASSLRRIDLTDTQYF. In DNA form, the CDR3 reads TGTGCCAGCAGCTTAAGACGGATCGACCTCACAGATACGCAGTATTTT.

Of note for this clonotype: This beta chain was picked up by a library intended for alpha chains and is off target, so its count carries little meaning. The chain recombines TRBV2 with TRBJ1-2, with a possible D match to TRBD1 (6 bases). The V end lost 10 bases, the J end lost 0 bases, and 24 bases lay between the germline ends. Germline V lookup: CDR1 SNHLY, CDR2 FYNNEI. The CDR3 extends over 17 amino acids. The CDR3 region has the DNA TGTGCCATCCCCTTCGGGGGGGGCGACCAACCTAACTATGGCTACACCTTC. This encodes CAIPFGGGDQPNYGYTF.

A few counts support this clonotype. Because this beta chain is a stray read in a library intended to capture alpha chains, its abundance should not be given much weight. This chain uses TRBV5-1 with TRBJ2-7, with 8 bases lining up with TRBD2. J lost 0 bases, V lost 2 bases, and 1 base had no gene match. The CDR3 sequence is 14 residues long. The germline CDR1 and CDR2 sequences are SGHRS and YFSETQ. The CDR3 sequence is CASSFLAGSYEQYF. CDR3 nucleotides: TGCGCCAGCAGCTTCCTAGCGGGCTCCTACGAGCAGTACTTC.

This clonotype was detected ten times or more. The library was built for alpha chains, so this beta chain is an off-target read and its size means little. This chain connects TRBV29-1 to TRBJ2-2; 7 bases agree with TRBD1. Per the germline V gene, CDR1 is SQVTM and CDR2 is ANQGSEA. The ends lost 6 bases at V and 6 bases at J; junction bases unmatched: 1. CDR3 length: 11 residues. This CDR3 is CSVRGSGELFF. In DNA form, the CDR3 reads TGCAGCGTCAGGGGGTCCGGGGAGCTGTTTTTT.

This clonotype showed up many times. This beta chain is a stray read from a library made for alpha chains; its abundance is not meaningful. The CDR3 coding sequence is TGTGCCAGCAGCCAAGAGGCGGCTGCGGGGGTGATCGGGCAGTTCTTC. Translation: CASSQEAAAGVIGQFF. V is TRBV3-1 and J is TRBJ2-1; 7 bases agree with TRBD2. V shed 0 bases, J shed 12 bases, and the junction held 14 bases outside the gene matches. Germline CDR1 and CDR2: LGHDT and YNNKEL (reference sequence). The CDR3 runs to 16 residues.

There are many counts of this clonotype. This beta chain is a stray sequence in a library constructed for alpha chains; its clone size is not meaningful. This chain joins TRBV14 and TRBJ2-2; tentative D call: TRBD2 (6 bases). From germline, CDR1 is SGHDN and CDR2 FVKESK. The CDR3 spans 16 residues. Between the trimmed V and J ends, which lost 4 bases and 0 bases, there was a span of 12 bases. The CDR3 region is CASSRRDFPNTGELFF. The DNA of the CDR3 is TGTGCCAGCAGCCGCCGGGACTTTCCGAACACCGGGGAGCTGTTTTTT.

By sample share, this clonotype is medium-sized. Because this beta chain is a stray read in a library intended to capture alpha chains, its abundance should not be given much weight. The J gene is TRBJ2-3, the V gene TRBV5-1; weak D call: TRBD2 (5 bases). With 2 bases removed from V and 0 bases from J, the gap between germline ends came to 7 bases. The CDR3 has 14 residues. Looked up from germline, CDR1 is SGHRS and CDR2 is YFSETQ. The CDR3 DNA is TGCGCCAGCAGCTTAAGCGGTAGCACAGATACGCAGTATTTT. Protein sequence: CASSLSGSTDTQYF.

The table lists this clonotype with many counts. Since the library was made to target alpha chains, this beta chain is a stray read and its abundance is not meaningful. This sequence joins TRBV12-3 or TRBV12-4 and TRBJ2-1, with D perhaps matching TRBD1 or TRBD2 (7 bases each). The CDR3 length is 15 residues. V lost 7 bases and J lost 2, with 15 bases in between. CDR3 in DNA: TGTGCCAGCACTACAGGGGCGGGGGCCTACAATGAGCAGTTCTTC. Translation: CASTTGAGAYNEQFF.

This clonotype is labeled as medium-sized. Found in a library prepared for alpha chains, this beta chain is an off-target read, and its abundance has little meaning. CDR3 nucleotides: TGTGCCAGCAGCGTACTGGGGGATTATGAGCAGTTCTTC. As protein: CASSVLGDYEQFF. The chain is built from TRBV9 and TRBJ2-1; D may correspond to TRBD1 or TRBD2 (5 bases each). Germline loops: CDR1 SGDLS, CDR2 YYNGEE. Trimming removed 1 base at V and 8 bases at J, with 10 bases between. This CDR3 has 13 amino acids.

This clonotype was counted ten times or more. Within a library made for alpha chains, this beta chain is off target, and its count is uninformative. The chain carries TRBV7-8 and TRBJ2-5, with D tentatively TRBD2 (6 bases). The germline V gene has CDR1 SGHVS and CDR2 FQNEAQ. V lost 0 bases to trimming and J lost 3 bases, with 14 bases between them. The CDR3 consists of 16 residues. CDR3 DNA: TGTGCCAGCAGCTTAGCGCGCGGGACCCCTGAAGAGACCCAGTACTTC. It translates to CASSLARGTPEETQYF.

Many counts were recorded for this clonotype. The size of this beta chain means little, since it is a stray read in a library made for alpha chains. J is TRBJ1-4 and V is TRBV12-3 or TRBV12-4; 9 positions match TRBD1. V was pared by 5 bases and J by 12 bases, with 13 bases of the junction left unmatched. The CDR3 is 15 amino acids. The CDR3 loop is CASSGGTGRLLELFF. CDR3 sequence (DNA): TGTGCCAGCAGTGGTGGGACAGGGCGTTTACTAGAACTGTTTTTT.